The sequence of this TCR beta chain was determined in a study of blood T cells in healthy people across ages. Background on the study: With template switching, about one barcoded beta molecule was captured per two T cells.

Donation came from healthy Caucasian individuals in Russia who were aged about 6 to 95. Extraction of total RNA produced a minimum of 5 micrograms from each sample. V lost 4 bases to trimming and J lost 5 bases; unmatched junction nucleotides: 8. The CDR3 has 16 amino acids. PCR was performed a second time for about 7 to 11 cycles using a sample-barcoded 5' primer and a J-beta primer mix. Template switching added a 12-random-nucleotide identifier to every cDNA molecule. One entry per CDR3 protein results from TCRdb running MiXCR on the 5' RACE reads. In the table there are under 1,000,000 distinct CDR3 sequences, less than 60% of which are singletons.

Sequencing was done on a sample of blood. The chain employs TRBV12-3 or TRBV12-4 and TRBJ2-5; 12 positions match TRBD1. This TCR was sampled from a man of 80 years or more in good health. Here the CDR3 reads CASSSPGTGGYETQYF. The CDR3 nucleotides read TGTGCCAGCAGTTCCCCCGGGACAGGGGGCTATGAGACCCAGTACTTC.